The next 11 T cell receptor beta chains were all read from a single sample in a study of T-cell memory formation after mild COVID-19. TCRdb re-analysed the 5' RACE reads in MiXCR, keeping a single row per CDR3 protein. The sample contains 400,000 to 500,000 distinct CDR3 sequences, 20% of which appear only once. Specimen: PBMCs or a T cell subset sorted from them (not recorded which). All receptors come from an adult woman who had mild COVID-19 (a few samples of this study predate the infection). Cell type and time point are not known.

This clonotype was observed a handful of times. J is TRBJ1-1 and V is TRBV28; D possibly corresponds to TRBD1 (6 bases). CDR3 length equals 15 residues. V was shortened by 3 bases and J by 1 base, with 12 bases between the two germline ends. CDR1 is MDHEN, CDR2 SYDVKM, per germline. The CDR3 protein is CASSFQGTSNTEAFF. The CDR3 coding sequence is TGTGCCAGCAGTTTTCAGGGGACCTCGAACACTGAAGCTTTCTTT.

This chain joins TRBV10-3 and TRBJ2-7, with D perhaps assigned TRBD1 or TRBD2 (5 bases each). V gave up 7 bases and J gave up 0 bases, with 10 bases separating them. The germline CDR1 and CDR2 sequences are ENHRY and SYGVKD. The CDR3 sequence is 13 residues long. CDR3 loop: CAIKAGTSYEQYF. CDR3 nucleotide sequence: TGTGCCATCAAGGCAGGGACCTCCTACGAGCAGTACTTC.

This clonotype was counted at least ten times. The rearrangement uses TRBV7-6 and TRBJ2-7, with 9 bases identical to TRBD2. This CDR3 spans 17 amino acids. With V trimmed by 2 bases and J by 2 bases, 10 bases remained unmatched. CDR1 is SGHVS and CDR2 is FNYEAQ in the germline V gene. CDR3 region: CASSLPAGGGRTYEQYF. CDR3 nucleotide sequence: TGTGCCAGCAGCTTACCAGCGGGAGGTGGTAGGACCTACGAGCAGTACTTC.

V usage is TRBV25-1 and J usage is TRBJ2-1, with a tentative D call TRBD1 (5 bases). CDR1 and CDR2 (germline): MGHDK, SYGVNS. Deletions cut 8 bases from V and 8 bases from J, with 19 bases between. The CDR3 totals 14 residues. Written as DNA, the CDR3 is TGTGCCAGCTGCTGCGTCCCAGGGATCGATGAGCAGTTCTTC. Encoded protein: CASCCVPGIDEQFF. Full variable domain (missing parts from reference TRBV25-1 and TRBJ2-1): EADIYQTPRYLVIGTGKKITLECSQTMGHDKMYWYQQDPGMELHLIHYSYGVNSTEKGDLSSESTVSRIRTEHFPLTLESARPSHTSQYLCASCCVPGIDEQFFGPGTRLTVL.

This sequence joins TRBV24-1 and TRBJ2-1; a possible D gene is TRBD2 (6 bases). V was clipped by 9 bases and J by 12 bases, with 17 bases between them. This CDR3 contains 12 residues. Looked up from germline, CDR1 is KGHDR and CDR2 is SFDVKD. This CDR3 is CATGNLLGGQFF. As DNA, the CDR3 is TGTGCCACCGGTAACCTCCTGGGAGGGCAGTTCTTC.

This clonotype has more than one count but fewer than ten. The gene calls are TRBV5-5 and TRBJ1-4, with 9 nucleotides matching TRBD1. The CDR3 covers 15 residues. V lost 4 bases and J lost 5; bases outside the gene matches: 6. Looked up from germline, CDR1 is SGHKS and CDR2 is YYEKEE (reference sequence). For the CDR3, the DNA is TGTGCCAGCAGCACATCCGGGACAGGGAATGAAAAACTGTTTTTT. It yields the protein CASSTSGTGNEKLFF.

This clonotype was seen many times. The rearrangement joins TRBV7-3 to TRBJ2-3; TRBD1 matches at 7 bases. This CDR3 is built from 15 residues. The ends lost 1 base at V and 2 bases at J; junction bases unmatched: 3. Germline CDR1 SGHTA, CDR2 FQGTGA. This CDR3 is CASSLRGQLTDTQYF. The CDR3 DNA reads as TGTGCCAGCAGCTTAAGGGGACAGCTCACAGATACGCAGTATTTT. The full variable domain, rest sourced from reference TRBV7-3 and TRBJ2-3, is GAGVSQTPSNKVTEKGKYVELRCDPISGHTALYWYRQSLGQGPEFLIYFQGTGAADDSGLPNDRFFAVRPEGSVSTLKIQRTERGDSAVYLCASSLRGQLTDTQYFGPGTRLTVL.

This clonotype was seen a handful of times. This rearrangement joins TRBV12-3 or TRBV12-4 to TRBJ2-2; D gene uncertain. V dropped 3 bases and J dropped 6 bases, with 11 bases sitting between them. The CDR3 length is 14 residues. CDR3 sequence reads: CASSFSGFPGELFF. CDR3 sequence (DNA): TGTGCCAGCAGTTTTTCTGGGTTCCCCGGGGAGCTGTTTTTT.

The chain carries TRBV11-2 and TRBJ1-5; weak D call: TRBD1 (5 bases). V was cut by 5 bases and J by 0 bases, with 20 bases left in between. CDR1 and CDR2 from the germline V gene are SGHAT and FQNNGV. The CDR3 loop spans 18 amino acids. The CDR3 loop reads CASSGVGNRPNSNQPQHF. The DNA of the CDR3 is TGTGCCAGCAGCGGGGTGGGTAACAGGCCGAATAGCAATCAGCCCCAGCATTTT.

The rearrangement joins TRBV3-1 to TRBJ1-1; D ambiguous. The CDR3 sequence is 13 residues long. CDR1 and CDR2 (germline): LGHDT, YNNKEL (reference sequence). V shed 1 base and J shed 10 bases, with 13 bases lying between them. The DNA for the CDR3 is TGTGCCAGCAGCCAAGGTCAGCGACTTGGAGCTTTCTTT. Protein: CASSQGQRLGAFF.

A note on this clonotype: This may arise from a read error, as a much more abundant clone is one base away. J is TRBJ2-3 and V is TRBV5-6; D gene ambiguous. This CDR3 is built from 12 residues. The germline V gene has CDR1 SGHDT and CDR2 YYEEEE. The CDR3 nucleotides read TGTGACAGCAGCTTGACTACAGATACGCAGTATTTT. Its protein product is CDSSLTTDTQYF.